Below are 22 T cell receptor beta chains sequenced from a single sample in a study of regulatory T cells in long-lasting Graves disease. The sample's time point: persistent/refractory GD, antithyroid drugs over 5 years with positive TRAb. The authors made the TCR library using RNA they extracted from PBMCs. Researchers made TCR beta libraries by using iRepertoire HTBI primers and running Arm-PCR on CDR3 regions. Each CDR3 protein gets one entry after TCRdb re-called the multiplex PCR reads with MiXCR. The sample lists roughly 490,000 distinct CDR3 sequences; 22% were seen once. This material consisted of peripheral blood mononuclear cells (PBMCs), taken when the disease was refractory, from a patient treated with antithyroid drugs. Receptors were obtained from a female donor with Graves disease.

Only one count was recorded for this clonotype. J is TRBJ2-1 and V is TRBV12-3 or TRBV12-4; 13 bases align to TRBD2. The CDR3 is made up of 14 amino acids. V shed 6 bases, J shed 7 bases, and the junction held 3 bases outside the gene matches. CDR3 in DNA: TGTGCCAGCAGACTAGCGGGGGGGTCAAATGAGCAGTTCTTC. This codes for CASRLAGGSNEQFF.

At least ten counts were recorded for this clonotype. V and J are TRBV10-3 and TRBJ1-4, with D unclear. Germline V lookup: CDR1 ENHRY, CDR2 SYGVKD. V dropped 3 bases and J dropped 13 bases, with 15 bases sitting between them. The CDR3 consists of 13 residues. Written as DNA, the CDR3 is TGTGCCATCAGTGATGGGCGCGATTCTGCACTGTTTTTT. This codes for CAISDGRDSALFF.

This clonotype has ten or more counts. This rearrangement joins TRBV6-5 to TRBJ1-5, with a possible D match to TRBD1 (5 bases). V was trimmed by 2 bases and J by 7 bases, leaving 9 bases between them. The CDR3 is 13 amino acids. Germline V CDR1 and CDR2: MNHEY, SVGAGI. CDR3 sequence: CASSYEGRQPQHF. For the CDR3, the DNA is TGTGCCAGCAGTTACGAGGGGCGCCAGCCCCAGCATTTT.

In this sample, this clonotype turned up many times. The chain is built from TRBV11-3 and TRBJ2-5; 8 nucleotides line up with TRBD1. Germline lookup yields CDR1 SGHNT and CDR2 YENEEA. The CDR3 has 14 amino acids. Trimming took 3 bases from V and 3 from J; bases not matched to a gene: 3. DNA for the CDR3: TGTGCCAGCAGCTTCGCGACAGGGGAAGAGACCCAGTACTTC. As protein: CASSFATGEETQYF. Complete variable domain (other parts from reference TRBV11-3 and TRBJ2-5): EAGVVQSPRYKIIEKKQPVAFWCNPISGHNTLYWYLQNLGQGPELLIRYENEEAVDDSQLPKDRFSAERLKGVDSTLKIQPAELGDSAVYLCASSFATGEETQYFGPGTRLLVL.

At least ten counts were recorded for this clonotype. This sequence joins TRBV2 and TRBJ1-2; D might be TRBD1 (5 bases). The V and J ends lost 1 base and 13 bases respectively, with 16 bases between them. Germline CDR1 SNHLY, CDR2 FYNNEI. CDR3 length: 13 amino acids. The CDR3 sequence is CASSEGPGETVTF. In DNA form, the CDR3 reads TGTGCCAGCAGTGAAGGCCCGGGGGAAACTGTCACCTTC.

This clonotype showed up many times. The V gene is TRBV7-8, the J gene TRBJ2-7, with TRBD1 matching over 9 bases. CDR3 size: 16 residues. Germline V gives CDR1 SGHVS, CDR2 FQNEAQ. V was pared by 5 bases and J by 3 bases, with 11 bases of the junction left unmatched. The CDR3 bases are TGTGCCAGCAGCCTCGCCCGGGACAGGGCGGACTACGAGCAGTACTTC. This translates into CASSLARDRADYEQYF.

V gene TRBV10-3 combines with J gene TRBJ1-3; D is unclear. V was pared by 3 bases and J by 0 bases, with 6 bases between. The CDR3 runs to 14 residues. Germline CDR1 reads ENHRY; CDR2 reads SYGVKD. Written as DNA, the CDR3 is TGTGCCATCAGTGACTCTAGCTCTGGAAACACCATATATTTT. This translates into CAISDSSSGNTIYF.

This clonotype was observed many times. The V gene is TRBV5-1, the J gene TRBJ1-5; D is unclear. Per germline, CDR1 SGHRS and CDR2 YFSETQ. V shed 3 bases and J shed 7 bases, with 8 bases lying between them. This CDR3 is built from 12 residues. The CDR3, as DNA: TGCGCCAGCAGCTGGGTAGTCCAGCCCCAGCATTTT. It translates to CASSWVVQPQHF.

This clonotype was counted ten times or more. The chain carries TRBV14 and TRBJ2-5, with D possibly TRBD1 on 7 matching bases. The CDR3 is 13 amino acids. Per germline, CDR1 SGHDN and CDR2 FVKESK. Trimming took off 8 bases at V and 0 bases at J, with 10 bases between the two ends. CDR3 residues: CASAGQYQETQYF. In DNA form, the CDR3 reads TGTGCCAGCGCGGGACAGTACCAAGAGACCCAGTACTTC. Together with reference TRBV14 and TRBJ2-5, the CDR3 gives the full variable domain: EAGVTQFPSHSVIEKGQTVTLRCDPISGHDNLYWYRRVMGKEIKFLLHFVKESKQDESGMPNNRFLAERTGGTYSTLKVQPAELEDSGVYFCASAGQYQETQYFGPGTRLLVL.

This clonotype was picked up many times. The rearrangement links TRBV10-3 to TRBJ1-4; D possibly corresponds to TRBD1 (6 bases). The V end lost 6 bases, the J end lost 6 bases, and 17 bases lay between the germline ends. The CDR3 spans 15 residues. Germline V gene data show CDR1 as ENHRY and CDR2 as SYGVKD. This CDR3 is CAISPSRDTYEKLFF. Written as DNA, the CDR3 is TGTGCCATCAGCCCAAGCCGGGACACCTATGAAAAACTGTTTTTT.

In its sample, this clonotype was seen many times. For the CDR3, the DNA is TGTGCCAGCAGCTCGCCCGGGACTAGCGGCAAAGAGACCCAGTACTTC. Translation gives CASSSPGTSGKETQYF. The chain has TRBV7-2 and TRBJ2-5, with 11 bases that match TRBD2. V shed 4 bases and J 3 bases; nucleotides not matched to a gene: 7. The CDR3 has 16 amino acids. Germline V gene sequence: CDR1 SGHTA, CDR2 FQGNSA. Based on the CDR3 plus reference TRBV7-2 and TRBJ2-5, the full variable domain is GAGVSQSPSNKVTEKGKDVELRCDPISGHTALYWYRQSLGQGLEFLIYFQGNSAPDKSGLPSDRFSAERTGGSVSTLTIQRTQQEDSAVYLCASSSPGTSGKETQYFGPGTRLLVL.

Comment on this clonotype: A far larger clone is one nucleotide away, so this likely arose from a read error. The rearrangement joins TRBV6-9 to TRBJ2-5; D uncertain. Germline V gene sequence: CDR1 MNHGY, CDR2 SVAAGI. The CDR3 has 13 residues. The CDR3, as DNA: TGTGCCGGCAGTTTCGGGTACCAAGAGACCCAGTACTTC. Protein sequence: CAGSFGYQETQYF.

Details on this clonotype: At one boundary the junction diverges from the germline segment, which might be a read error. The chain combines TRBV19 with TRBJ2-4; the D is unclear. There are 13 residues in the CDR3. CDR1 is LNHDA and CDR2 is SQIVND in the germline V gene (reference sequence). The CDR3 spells CASSIADPDIHYF. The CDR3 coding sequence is TGTGCCAGTAGTATAGCGGACCCCGACATTCATTACTTC.

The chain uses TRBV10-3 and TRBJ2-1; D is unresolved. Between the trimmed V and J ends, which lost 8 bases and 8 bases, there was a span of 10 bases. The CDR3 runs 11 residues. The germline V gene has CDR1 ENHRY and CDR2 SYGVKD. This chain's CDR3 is CAISLNDEQFF. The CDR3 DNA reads TGTGCCATCTCCCTGAACGATGAGCAGTTCTTC.

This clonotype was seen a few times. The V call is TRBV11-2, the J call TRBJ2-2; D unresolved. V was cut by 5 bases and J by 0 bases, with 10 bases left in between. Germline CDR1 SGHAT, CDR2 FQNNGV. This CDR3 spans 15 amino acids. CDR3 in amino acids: CASSPVSANTGELFF. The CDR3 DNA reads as TGTGCCAGCAGCCCCGTGAGCGCGAACACCGGGGAGCTGTTTTTT.

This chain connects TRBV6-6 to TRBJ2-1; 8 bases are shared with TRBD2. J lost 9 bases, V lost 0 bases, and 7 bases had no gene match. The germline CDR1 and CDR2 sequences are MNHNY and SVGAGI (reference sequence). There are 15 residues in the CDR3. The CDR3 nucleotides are TGTGCCAGCAGTTACTCGAGCGGGAGTCTTGTTGAGCAGTTCTTC. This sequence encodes CASSYSSGSLVEQFF.

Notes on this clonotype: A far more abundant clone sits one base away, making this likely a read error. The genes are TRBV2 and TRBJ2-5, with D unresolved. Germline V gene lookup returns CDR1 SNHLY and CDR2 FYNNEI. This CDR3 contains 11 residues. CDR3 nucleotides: TGTGCCAGCAGATTAGAAGAGGCCCAGTACTTC. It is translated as CASRLEEAQYF.

Here the CDR3 reads CASSYPSANTEAFF. For the CDR3, the DNA is TGTGCCAGCAGTTACCCGAGCGCGAACACTGAAGCTTTCTTT. The V and J genes are TRBV6-1 and TRBJ1-1; the D is unclear. Germline CDR1 is MNHNS and CDR2 is SASEGT. The CDR3 contains 14 residues. V was trimmed by 5 bases and J by 1 base, leaving 11 bases between them.

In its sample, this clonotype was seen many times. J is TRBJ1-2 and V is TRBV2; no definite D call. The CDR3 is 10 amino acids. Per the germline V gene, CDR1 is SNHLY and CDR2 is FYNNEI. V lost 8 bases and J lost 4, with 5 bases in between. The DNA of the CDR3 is TGTGCCAGCTTCCTCTATGGCTACACCTTC. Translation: CASFLYGYTF. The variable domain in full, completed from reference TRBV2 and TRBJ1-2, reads EPEVTQTPSHQVTQMGQEVILRCVPISNHLYFYWYRQILGQKVEFLVSFYNNEISEKSEIFDDQFSVERPDGSNFTLKIRSTKLEDSAMYFCASFLYGYTFGSGTRLTVV.

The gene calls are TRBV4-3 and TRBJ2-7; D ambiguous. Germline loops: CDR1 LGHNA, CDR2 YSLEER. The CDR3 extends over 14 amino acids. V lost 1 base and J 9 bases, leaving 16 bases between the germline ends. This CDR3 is CASSQARASQVQYF. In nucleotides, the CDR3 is TGCGCCAGCAGCCAAGCGAGAGCGTCCCAGGTGCAGTACTTC.

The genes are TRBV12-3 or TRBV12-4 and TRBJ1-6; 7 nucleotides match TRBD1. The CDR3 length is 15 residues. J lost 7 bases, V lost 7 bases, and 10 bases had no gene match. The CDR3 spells CASNLRQGANSPLHF. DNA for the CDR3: TGTGCCAGCAACCTACGACAGGGTGCAAATTCACCCCTCCACTTT.

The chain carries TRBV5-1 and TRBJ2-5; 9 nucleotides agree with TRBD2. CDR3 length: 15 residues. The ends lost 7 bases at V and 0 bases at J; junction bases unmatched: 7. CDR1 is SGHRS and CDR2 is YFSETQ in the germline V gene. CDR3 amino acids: CASFPTSGYQETQYF. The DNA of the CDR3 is TGCGCCAGCTTTCCGACTAGCGGCTACCAAGAGACCCAGTACTTC.